Following are 26 T cell receptor beta chains from one sample sequenced in a study of T cells after yellow fever vaccination (dated by TCRdb to between 2018 and 2021). The treatment or condition label, read with the paper, signifies: live attenuated yellow fever vaccine strain. The library was prepared using 5' RACE. Sequencing took place on an Illumina HiSeq 2500. The public reads were quality trimmed at Q25 with fastp and then assembled into clones with MiXCR by TCRdb, keeping productive beta chains. Every distinct CDR3 protein forms one entry, paired with its most common genes and DNA. This sample is represented by 610,000 or so distinct CDR3 sequences; 9% to 15% of them were singletons. About 15% of the sample goes to the ten largest clones. The sequencing here drew on PBMCs, taken on the day of the yellow fever booster vaccination. The receptors shown here come from a man in his thirties or forties who received the YFV17D yellow fever vaccine.

Ten or more counts support this clonotype. The chain links TRBV10-3 to TRBJ1-1; D gene ambiguous. Germline values: CDR1 ENHRY, CDR2 SYGVKD. Trimming left V 10 bases short and J 0 bases short, with 9 bases between. This CDR3 is built from 12 residues. The CDR3 is CATSGLNTEAFF. The CDR3 DNA follows: TGTGCCACTTCAGGTTTGAACACTGAAGCTTTCTTT.

This chain connects TRBV2 to TRBJ1-5; D is unclear. V gave up 8 bases and J gave up 2 bases, with 10 bases separating them. The CDR3 runs 13 residues. CDR1 SNHLY and CDR2 FYNNEI come from the germline V gene. CDR3 sequence: CASWQAGNQPQHF. The CDR3 DNA is TGTGCCAGCTGGCAGGCGGGCAATCAGCCCCAGCATTTT. Full variable domain (remainder filled in from reference TRBV2 and TRBJ1-5): EPEVTQTPSHQVTQMGQEVILRCVPISNHLYFYWYRQILGQKVEFLVSFYNNEISEKSEIFDDQFSVERPDGSNFTLKIRSTKLEDSAMYFCASWQAGNQPQHFGDGTRLSIL.

This clonotype was detected only a few times. The rearrangement joins TRBV12-3 or TRBV12-4 to TRBJ2-7, with TRBD2 as a possible D gene (5 bases). V dropped 6 bases and J dropped 4 bases, with 19 bases sitting between them. The CDR3 consists of 15 residues. The CDR3 DNA reads as TGTGCCAGCAGACTAAGCGGAACCACCAGATACGAGCAGTACTTC. Protein sequence: CASRLSGTTRYEQYF.

This clonotype was counted ten times or more. The chain couples TRBV7-9 to TRBJ2-1; 11 bases agree with TRBD2. The CDR3 spans 14 residues. The germline V gene has CDR1 SEHNR and CDR2 FQNEAQ (reference sequence). V lost 5 bases and J lost 11; bases outside the gene matches: 8. CDR3 in amino acids: CASSQGLAETQQFF. Written as DNA, the CDR3 is TGTGCCAGCAGCCAGGGACTAGCGGAGACCCAGCAGTTCTTC. Full variable domain (outside the CDR3, taken from reference TRBV7-9 and TRBJ2-1): DTGVSQNPRHKITKRGQNVTFRCDPISEHNRLYWYRQTLGQGPEFLTYFQNEAQLEKSRLLSDRFSAERPKGSFSTLEIQRTEQGDSAMYLCASSQGLAETQQFFGPGTRLTVL.

The V gene is TRBV4-2, the J gene TRBJ2-3; 7 bases match TRBD1. J lost 1 base, V lost 3 bases, and 4 bases had no gene match. From germline, CDR1 is LGHNA and CDR2 YNFKEQ. The CDR3 extends over 15 amino acids. CDR3 coding DNA: TGTGCCAGCAGCCATCGGGACAGCGGCACAGATACGCAGTATTTT. Amino acid sequence: CASSHRDSGTDTQYF.

There are a few counts of this clonotype. The chain links TRBV4-2 to TRBJ2-7; 12 nucleotides align to TRBD2. Germline loops: CDR1 LGHNA, CDR2 YNFKEQ. V was pared by 7 bases and J by 3 bases, with 22 bases of the junction left unmatched. This CDR3 has 20 amino acids. CDR3 nucleotide sequence: TGTGCCAGCATCCCCGCTAGTAGGCCCCCGACTAGCGGGAGTAGCTACGAGCAGTACTTC. It specifies CASIPASRPPTSGSSYEQYF.

The chain has TRBV3-1 and TRBJ2-3, with 10 nucleotides matching TRBD2. This CDR3 has 18 residues. Germline trimming cut 4 bases from V and 1 base from J; bases unmatched to any gene: 11. CDR1 is LGHDT, CDR2 YNNKEL, per germline (reference sequence). The CDR3 sequence is CASSPGLARMGGTDTQYF. The CDR3 DNA sequence: TGTGCCAGCAGCCCGGGACTAGCGAGAATGGGGGGCACAGATACGCAGTATTTT.

As to this clonotype: A junction boundary mismatches the germline segment, possibly from a read error. The chain couples TRBV7-3 to TRBJ2-1; TRBD2 matches 9 bases. The germline V gene has CDR1 SGHTA and CDR2 FQGTGA. This CDR3 comprises 15 residues. Here the CDR3 reads CTSSFYGLANNEQFF. The CDR3 coding sequence is TGTACCAGCAGCTTTTATGGACTAGCGAACAATGAGCAGTTCTTC.

This clonotype has at least ten counts. This chain connects TRBV4-2 to TRBJ2-1; D gene unclear. CDR3 length equals 14 residues. V was pared by 1 base and J by 0 bases, with 4 bases between. The germline gives CDR1 LGHNA, CDR2 YNFKEQ. CDR3 in amino acids: CASSQGSSYNEQFF. The CDR3 DNA follows: TGTGCCAGCAGCCAAGGGAGCTCCTACAATGAGCAGTTCTTC.

This clonotype was picked up a small number of times. The chain employs TRBV6-5 and TRBJ2-7, with a weak D call TRBD2 (6 bases). The ends were cut back, 2 bases at V and 0 bases at J, with 14 bases in the middle. The CDR3 covers 16 residues. In germline, CDR1 is MNHEY, CDR2 SVGAGI. The CDR3 bases are TGTGCCAGCAGTTACGGGGCGGGGATGGGCTCCTACGAGCAGTACTTC. Amino acids: CASSYGAGMGSYEQYF.

This clonotype has just a few counts. V usage is TRBV7-3 and J usage is TRBJ2-1; D call uncertain. Trimming took off 5 bases at V and 3 bases at J, with 8 bases between the two ends. Per germline, CDR1 SGHTA and CDR2 FQGTGA. The CDR3 is 13 residues long. CDR3 region: CASSAIHYNEQFF. DNA for the CDR3: TGTGCCAGCAGCGCGATCCACTACAATGAGCAGTTCTTC.

The table lists this clonotype with a few counts. CDR3 DNA: TGCAGTGCTAAGGGGACAGGAGGCTCTGGAAACACCATATATTTT. Amino acid sequence: CSAKGTGGSGNTIYF. The rearrangement links TRBV20-1 to TRBJ1-3; 8 nucleotides agree with TRBD1. CDR1 and CDR2 (germline): DFQATT, SNEGSKA (reference sequence). With V trimmed by 4 bases and J by 0 bases, 5 bases remained unmatched. The CDR3 runs to 15 residues.

This chain connects TRBV19 to TRBJ1-1, with D tentatively TRBD1 (6 bases). The length of the CDR3 is 15 residues. Trimming removed 6 bases from V and 4 bases from J, with 18 bases in between. From germline, CDR1 is LNHDA and CDR2 SQIVND (reference sequence). As DNA, the CDR3 is TGTGCCAGTAGACCCCCACAGGGTGGAGGCACTGAAGCTTTCTTT. This sequence encodes CASRPPQGGGTEAFF.

This clonotype was found a few times. The rearrangement joins TRBV11-2 to TRBJ1-1; D gene ambiguous. The CDR3 consists of 15 residues. From germline, CDR1 is SGHAT and CDR2 FQNNGV. Trimming shortened V by 0 bases and J by 11 bases, and 19 bases separated the two germline ends. CDR3 residues: CASSLDLSGIHPAFF. Written as DNA, the CDR3 is TGTGCCAGCAGCTTAGATTTGTCGGGGATCCACCCGGCTTTCTTT.

The chain recombines TRBV20-1 with TRBJ2-3; 12 bases match TRBD1. V trimming: 6 bases; J trimming: 4 bases; junction bases outside the gene matches: 5. This CDR3 comprises 14 residues. Looked up from germline, CDR1 is DFQATT and CDR2 is SNEGSKA (reference sequence). CDR3 residues: CSAGDRGRSDTQYF. In DNA, the CDR3 is TGCAGTGCAGGGGACAGGGGGCGTTCAGATACGCAGTATTTT.

In this sample, this clonotype turned up many times. The chain is built from TRBV19 and TRBJ2-5, with unresolved D. The V gene lost 0 bases and the J gene lost 1 base, with 12 bases spanning the gap. Per germline, CDR1 LNHDA and CDR2 SQIVND (reference sequence). CDR3 length: 16 residues. The CDR3: CASSIEGGQLQETQYF. The CDR3 coding sequence is TGTGCCAGTAGTATAGAGGGTGGGCAGCTCCAAGAGACCCAGTACTTC.

This clonotype was seen ten or more times. The chain is built from TRBV7-2 and TRBJ2-5, with D uncertain. The CDR3 spans 12 residues. Germline V gene data show CDR1 as SGHTA and CDR2 as FQGNSA. The V and J ends lost 0 bases and 4 bases respectively, with 3 bases between them. The CDR3 DNA follows: TGTGCCAGCAGCTTAGCGACAGAGACCCAGTACTTC. Encoded protein: CASSLATETQYF.

This clonotype has more than one count but fewer than ten. Here the CDR3 omits its conserved ending phenylalanine or tryptophan, so a read error is the likely source. It is unclear where the CDR3 begins or ends on the DNA, so no DNA is shown, and the CDR3 is as TCRdb lists it. The chain links TRBV20-1 to TRBJ2-7; TRBD2, the table's D call, lacks a check against the DNA. Germline-derived CDR1 and CDR2 are DFQATT and SNEGSKA (reference sequence). Ends included, the CDR3 has 11 residues. CDR3 sequence reads: CSALSEGRPVL.

This clonotype was detected a few times. The chain joins TRBV20-1 to TRBJ2-1; weak D call: TRBD1 (6 bases). Germline loops: CDR1 DFQATT, CDR2 SNEGSKA (reference sequence). The CDR3 contains 13 residues. The V gene lost 3 bases and the J gene lost 4 bases, with 10 bases spanning the gap. Here the CDR3 DNA reads TGCAGTGCTAGTGGACAGACGTACAATGAGCAGTTCTTC. Protein: CSASGQTYNEQFF.

This sequence joins TRBV15 and TRBJ2-3; tentative D call: TRBD1 (5 bases). The germline V gene encodes CDR1 LNHNV and CDR2 YYDKDF (reference sequence). The CDR3 is made up of 15 amino acids. The V and J ends lost 3 bases and 0 bases respectively, with 10 bases between them. The CDR3 DNA sequence: TGTGCCACCAGCAGGAGACAGAAGAGCACAGATACGCAGTATTTT. This encodes CATSRRQKSTDTQYF. The variable domain in full, completed from reference TRBV15 and TRBJ2-3, reads DAMVIQNPRYQVTQFGKPVTLSCSQTLNHNVMYWYQQKSSQAPKLLFHYYDKDFNNEADTPDNFQSRRPNTSFCFLDIRSPGLGDTAMYLCATSRRQKSTDTQYFGPGTRLTVL.

This clonotype has just a few counts. V gene TRBV24-1 combines with J gene TRBJ2-6; 10 nucleotides match TRBD1. Germline V gene data show CDR1 as KGHDR and CDR2 as SFDVKD. Trimming cost V 5 bases and J 4 bases; bases outside gene matches: 10. The CDR3 sequence is 18 residues long. DNA for the CDR3: TGTGCCACCAGTGTCTCTGACAGGGGGCTTAAGGGGGCCAACGTCCTGACTTTC. The encoded protein is CATSVSDRGLKGANVLTF.

The chain is built from TRBV10-1 and TRBJ2-1; D possibly corresponds to TRBD1 (5 bases). CDR3 size: 12 residues. The V gene lost 3 bases and the J gene lost 6 bases, with 6 bases spanning the gap. CDR1 and CDR2 from the germline V gene are WNHNN and SYGVQD (reference sequence). CDR3 DNA: TGCGCCAGCAGTGATAGGGGCAATGAGCAGTTCTTC. This gives the protein CASSDRGNEQFF.

This clonotype showed up many times. The chain employs TRBV7-9 and TRBJ1-1; D not resolved. The germline V gene encodes CDR1 SEHNR and CDR2 FQNEAQ (reference sequence). V was trimmed by 5 bases and J by 2 bases, leaving 18 bases between them. CDR3 length: 16 amino acids. DNA of the CDR3: TGTGCCAGCAGCCCGCGGAGCCCGGACTTTAACACTGAAGCTTTCTTT. This codes for CASSPRSPDFNTEAFF.

This clonotype has a count of ten or more. DNA of the CDR3: TGTGCCAGCAGTACTGGACAGGGGGCCTACTACGAGCAGTACTTC. Encoded protein: CASSTGQGAYYEQYF. The chain has TRBV7-2 and TRBJ2-7; 11 positions agree with TRBD1. J was trimmed by 3 bases and V by 6 bases; bases with no gene match: 7. Germline loops: CDR1 SGHTA, CDR2 FQGNSA. This CDR3 is built from 15 residues.

This clonotype showed up just a few times. This sequence joins TRBV20-1 and TRBJ2-6; D gene uncertain. Trimming left V 3 bases short and J 4 bases short, with 13 bases between. The CDR3 runs 15 residues. Germline-derived CDR1 and CDR2 are DFQATT and SNEGSKA (reference sequence). This CDR3 reads CSASPGSSGANVLTF. In DNA form, the CDR3 reads TGCAGTGCTAGTCCCGGGTCGTCGGGGGCCAACGTCCTGACTTTC.

The V and J genes are TRBV5-4 and TRBJ2-4; D call uncertain. Germline assignment: CDR1 SGHNT and CDR2 YYREEE (reference sequence). The CDR3 is 14 residues long. Trimming took off 4 bases at V and 5 bases at J, with 13 bases between the two ends. The CDR3 is CASSLVSSQNIQYF. DNA of the CDR3: TGTGCCAGCAGCCTGGTGTCTTCCCAAAACATTCAGTACTTC.